This T cell receptor (beta chain) was captured in a study of blood T cell repertoires in COVID-19. The repertoire was sequenced with immunoSEQ multiplex PCR; TCRdb's copy has only in-frame clones and lacks some. The sample lists under 250,000 clones; roughly 88% were seen once. The CDR3 covers 15 residues. From germline, CDR1 is SGHRS and CDR2 YFSETQ. Between the trimmed V and J ends, which lost 6 bases and 1 base, there was a span of 13 bases. This clone was seen a handful of times. The receptor was isolated from a man at least 80 years old with acute or convalescent COVID-19. The sample taken for sequencing was peripheral blood. The chain uses TRBV5-1 and TRBJ1-4; maybe TRBD1 (5 bases). This CDR3 is CASMNGGETNEKLFF. The CDR3 DNA is TGCGCCAGCATGAATGGGGGGGAAACTAATGAAAAACTGTTTTTT. Full variable domain (missing parts from reference TRBV5-1 and TRBJ1-4): KAGVTQTPRYLIKTRGQQVTLSCSPISGHRSVSWYQQTPGQGLQFLFEYFSETQRNKGNFPGRFSGRQFSNSRSEMNVSTLELGDSALYLCASMNGGETNEKLFFGSGTQLSVL.